The 21 T cell receptor beta chains listed next were all sequenced from one sample in a study of blood T cell repertoires in COVID-19. Here immunoSEQ multiplex PCR was the method, and the copy in TCRdb shows in-frame clones only, minus some. The sample yields 240,000 or so clones, roughly 80% seen once. Sequenced input: peripheral blood. All receptors derive from a woman older than 75 with COVID-19, enrolled during active disease.

This chain links TRBV30 with TRBJ2-3; 14 bases match TRBD2. This CDR3 has 15 residues. The J segment lost 5 bases and the V segment lost 5 bases, leaving 6 bases of the junction unmatched. Germline V gene sequence: CDR1 GTSNPN, CDR2 SVGIG (reference sequence). CDR3: CAWGPGLAGVDTQYF. The CDR3, as DNA: TGTGCCTGGGGACCGGGACTAGCGGGGGTAGATACGCAGTATTTT.

J is TRBJ2-2 and V is TRBV7-6; 8 nucleotides match TRBD2. CDR3 length equals 15 residues. Germline lookup yields CDR1 SGHVS and CDR2 FNYEAQ. J gave up 8 bases and V 4 bases, and 9 bases lay outside the gene matches. CDR3 nucleotide sequence: TGTGCCAGCAGCTCTCCCCCGGGGGGGAAGGGGGAGCTGTTTTTT. Protein: CASSSPPGGKGELFF.

The chain uses TRBV4-2 and TRBJ2-3; 10 bases align to TRBD2. V dropped 1 base and J dropped 4; count of bases not matched to a gene: 5. There are 16 residues in the CDR3. Germline CDR1 and CDR2: LGHNA and YNFKEQ. CDR3: CASSQVLAGGPDTQYF. The CDR3, as DNA: TGTGCCAGCAGCCAAGTTTTAGCGGGGGGCCCAGATACGCAGTATTTT.

This chain connects TRBV9 to TRBJ1-3; D is ambiguous. Trimming stripped 0 bases from V and 1 base from J, with 5 bases between. This CDR3 has 14 residues. Per germline, CDR1 SGDLS and CDR2 YYNGEE. The CDR3 DNA sequence: TGTGCCAGCAGCGTAGCTGCGTCTGGAAACACCATATATTTT. Protein: CASSVAASGNTIYF.

The chain couples TRBV11-1 to TRBJ1-4; TRBD1 is a possible D gene (6 bases). CDR1 SGHAT and CDR2 FQDESV come from the germline V gene (reference sequence). V lost 5 bases and J lost 0, with 13 bases in between. CDR3 length: 16 amino acids. The CDR3 here is CASSRQVGSTNEKLFF. Here the CDR3 DNA reads TGTGCCAGCAGCCGACAGGTTGGCTCAACTAATGAAAAACTGTTTTTT.

This chain joins TRBV19 and TRBJ1-5, with D unclear. Germline V gene lookup returns CDR1 LNHDA and CDR2 SQIVND (reference sequence). The CDR3 length is 12 residues. V dropped 5 bases and J dropped 5 bases, with 7 bases sitting between them. The CDR3 DNA follows: TGTGCCAGTAGTTTACTAGATCAGCCCCAGCATTTT. This encodes CASSLLDQPQHF.

This chain joins TRBV7-8 and TRBJ1-3; D is possibly TRBD1 (6 bases). The V end was cut by 1 base, the J end by 9 bases, with 19 bases between. In germline, CDR1 is SGHVS, CDR2 FQNEAQ. This CDR3 spans 16 amino acids. This chain's CDR3 is CASSLGDISLGGTIYF. The CDR3 nucleotides read TGTGCCAGCAGCTTAGGGGACATATCTTTAGGAGGCACCATATATTTT.

This rearrangement joins TRBV4-3 to TRBJ1-4; TRBD1 might be the D (5 bases). Germline CDR1 LGHNA, CDR2 YSLEER. V shed 4 bases and J shed 4 bases, with 10 bases lying between them. The CDR3 totals 14 residues. CDR3 sequence: CASSPGPDNEKLFF. The CDR3 DNA reads as TGCGCCAGCAGCCCAGGGCCAGATAATGAAAAACTGTTTTTT.

The CDR3 region is CASSGQGDSQPQHF. The CDR3 DNA reads TGTGCCAGCAGTGGACAGGGAGATTCTCAGCCCCAGCATTTT. The rearrangement uses TRBV2 and TRBJ1-5; 7 nucleotides match TRBD1. Trimming removed 4 bases from V and 6 bases from J; junction bases left unmatched: 6. Germline-derived CDR1 and CDR2 are SNHLY and FYNNEI. This CDR3 comprises 14 residues.

This sequence joins TRBV5-1 and TRBJ1-2; 10 nucleotides agree with TRBD1. Germline CDR1 SGHRS, CDR2 YFSETQ. J gave up 4 bases and V 2 bases, and 2 bases lay outside the gene matches. This CDR3 is 14 amino acids long. Here the CDR3 reads CASSLRTGGYGYTF. CDR3 in DNA: TGCGCCAGCAGCTTAAGGACAGGGGGCTATGGCTACACCTTC.

This chain links TRBV5-6 with TRBJ1-1, with TRBD1 matching over 8 bases. The V and J ends lost 1 base and 5 bases, in that order; junction bases with no gene match: 4. Germline V gene sequence: CDR1 SGHDT, CDR2 YYEEEE. The CDR3 is 14 amino acids. As DNA, the CDR3 is TGTGCCAGCAGCTTGCAGGGGGCAGTGACTGAAGCTTTCTTT. Protein sequence: CASSLQGAVTEAFF.

The V call is TRBV7-3, the J call TRBJ2-3, with D tentatively TRBD1 (6 bases). Trimming cost V 1 base and J 5 bases, with 16 bases left between them. CDR3 length: 16 amino acids. From germline, CDR1 is SGHTA and CDR2 FQGTGA. CDR3 bases: TGTGCCAGCAGCTTAAATCCGGGACAAGTCGGAGATACGCAGTATTTT. It encodes CASSLNPGQVGDTQYF.

The chain links TRBV28 to TRBJ2-7, with 8 bases aligning to TRBD1. With V trimmed by 4 bases and J by 9 bases, 20 bases remained unmatched. The germline CDR1 and CDR2 sequences are MDHEN and SYDVKM. This CDR3 spans 17 amino acids. The CDR3 bases are TGTGCCAGCAGTTCGCAGATACAGGGGGGTCGCCGTCTATCGCAGTACTTC. It yields the protein CASSSQIQGGRRLSQYF. Full variable domain (missing parts from reference TRBV28 and TRBJ2-7): DVKVTQSSRYLVKRTGEKVFLECVQDMDHENMFWYRQDPGLGLRLIYFSYDVKMKEKGDIPEGYSVSREKKERFSLILESASTNQTSMYLCASSSQIQGGRRLSQYFGPGTRLTVT.

The chain links TRBV25-1 to TRBJ1-1, with D tentatively TRBD1 (5 bases). The germline V and J ends were trimmed by 1 base and 6 bases, with 12 bases remaining between them. Germline assignment: CDR1 MGHDK and CDR2 SYGVNS. The CDR3 consists of 14 residues. The CDR3 here is CASSEWAGMAEAFF. CDR3 coding DNA: TGTGCCAGCAGTGAATGGGCAGGGATGGCTGAAGCTTTCTTT. Combining the CDR3 with reference TRBV25-1 and TRBJ1-1 gives the whole variable domain EADIYQTPRYLVIGTGKKITLECSQTMGHDKMYWYQQDPGMELHLIHYSYGVNSTEKGDLSSESTVSRIRTEHFPLTLESARPSHTSQYLCASSEWAGMAEAFFGQGTRLTVV.

This chain connects TRBV30 to TRBJ1-1; D is perhaps TRBD1 (5 bases). This CDR3 comprises 14 residues. Trimming took off 4 bases at V and 1 base at J, with 13 bases between the two ends. Germline CDR1 is GTSNPN and CDR2 is SVGIG (reference sequence). CDR3 DNA sequence: TGTGCCTGGACCCCCGGGACTTGGAACACTGAAGCTTTCTTT. Amino acid sequence: CAWTPGTWNTEAFF.

V gene TRBV9 combines with J gene TRBJ1-2, with D possibly matching TRBD1 (5 bases). V lost 5 bases to trimming and J lost 4 bases, with 12 bases between them. This CDR3 is built from 13 residues. CDR1 and CDR2 (germline): SGDLS, YYNGEE. The CDR3 sequence is CASRATGSYGYTF. The CDR3 DNA follows: TGTGCCAGCAGAGCCACAGGCTCCTATGGCTACACCTTC.

Regarding this clone: One end of the junction does not line up with germline, which may come from a read error. The gene calls are TRBV3-1 (or the pseudogene TRBV3-2) and TRBJ1-6; D remains ambiguous. CDR3 length: 13 residues. CDR1 is LGHDT and CDR2 is YNNKEL in the germline V gene (reference sequence). CDR3: CASSQGYTSPLHF. As DNA, the CDR3 is TGTGCCAGCAGCCAGGGCTATACTTCACCCCTCCACTTT.

This chain uses TRBV29-1 with TRBJ1-2; 7 nucleotides line up with TRBD1. J lost 3 bases, V lost 4 bases, and 5 bases had no gene match. The CDR3 is 13 amino acids. CDR1 is SQVTM and CDR2 is ANQGSEA in the germline V gene. CDR3 sequence reads: CSVGRGRDYGYTF. In nucleotides, the CDR3 is TGCAGCGTTGGGAGGGGGCGCGACTATGGCTACACCTTC.

The CDR3 DNA follows: TGTGCCAGCAGACCGCCGGGACTCACTTTTGGCGGGGAGCTGTTTTTT. Its translation is CASRPPGLTFGGELFF. The chain links TRBV27 to TRBJ2-2, with D possibly being TRBD2 (6 bases). Trimming stripped 6 bases from V and 7 bases from J, with 21 bases between. CDR3 size: 16 residues. The germline V gene has CDR1 MNHEY and CDR2 SMNVEV (reference sequence).

This clone has a handful of counts. This chain links TRBV5-1 with TRBJ2-2, with 8 bases fitting TRBD1. This CDR3 has 16 amino acids. CDR1 and CDR2 (germline): SGHRS, YFSETQ. V lost 4 bases to trimming and J lost 1 base; unmatched junction nucleotides: 6. The CDR3 nucleotides are TGCGCCAGCAGCCCAGACAGGGGATGGAACACCGGGGAGCTGTTTTTT. The encoded protein is CASSPDRGWNTGELFF.

The J gene is TRBJ1-1, the V gene TRBV7-9; perhaps TRBD1 as D (6 bases). The CDR3 contains 18 residues. Germline loops: CDR1 SEHNR, CDR2 FQNEAQ (reference sequence). The V end was cut by 4 bases, the J end by 3 bases, with 24 bases between. CDR3 in DNA: TGTGCCAGCAGCTCAAGTTCCCGAGGGGGGGTTGAAGACACTGAAGCTTTCTTT. It specifies CASSSSSRGGVEDTEAFF. The full variable domain, its missing parts supplied by reference TRBV7-9 and TRBJ1-1, is DTGVSQNPRHKITKRGQNVTFRCDPISEHNRLYWYRQTLGQGPEFLTYFQNEAQLEKSRLLSDRFSAERPKGSFSTLEIQRTEQGDSAMYLCASSSSSRGGVEDTEAFFGQGTRLTVV.